The present TCR beta chain was sequenced within a study of CD8 T cells in ankylosing spondylitis. Study-wide results and limits: What appeared characteristic of ankylosing spondylitis blood was a TCR beta motif of about eight highly homologous variants.

CDR3 length: 13 residues. The germline V gene has CDR1 SNHLY and CDR2 FYNNEI. V lost 3 bases, J lost 4 bases, and 1 base stayed unmatched. The authors made TCR beta libraries by quantitative 5'-RACE with molecular barcodes. In TCRdb, the 5' RACE reads were re-called with MiXCR into one record per CDR3 protein. The sample carries approximately 140,000 distinct CDR3 sequences, 44% recorded once. With regard to this clonotype: Antigen specificity is unknown.

Sequencing input: synovial fluid, either unsorted or a sorted T cell fraction (not recorded which). The chain carries TRBV2 and TRBJ2-3, with 7 bases lining up with TRBD2. The origin of this receptor is a male donor with ankylosing spondylitis. CDR3: CASSETSSDTQYF. CDR3 bases: TGTGCCAGCAGTGAGACTAGCTCAGATACGCAGTATTTT.